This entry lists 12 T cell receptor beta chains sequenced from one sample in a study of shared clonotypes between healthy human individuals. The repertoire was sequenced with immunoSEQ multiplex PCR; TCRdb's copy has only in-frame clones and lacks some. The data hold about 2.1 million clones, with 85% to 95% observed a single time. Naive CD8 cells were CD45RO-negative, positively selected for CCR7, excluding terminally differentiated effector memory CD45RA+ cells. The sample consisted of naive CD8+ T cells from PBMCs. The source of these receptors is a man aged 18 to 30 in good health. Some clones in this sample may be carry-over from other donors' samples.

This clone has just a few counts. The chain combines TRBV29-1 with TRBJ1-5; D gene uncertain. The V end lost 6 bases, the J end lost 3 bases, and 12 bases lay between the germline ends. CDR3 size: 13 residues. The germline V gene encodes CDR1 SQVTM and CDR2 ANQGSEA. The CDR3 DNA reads TGCAGCGTCGCGAATGGGCTCAATCAGCCCCAGCATTTT. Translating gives CSVANGLNQPQHF. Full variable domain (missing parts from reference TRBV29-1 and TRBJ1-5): SAVISQKPSRDICQRGTSLTIQCQVDSQVTMMFWYRQQPGQSLTLIATANQGSEATYESGFVIDKFPISRPNLTFSTLTVSNMSPEDSSIYLCSVANGLNQPQHFGDGTRLSIL.

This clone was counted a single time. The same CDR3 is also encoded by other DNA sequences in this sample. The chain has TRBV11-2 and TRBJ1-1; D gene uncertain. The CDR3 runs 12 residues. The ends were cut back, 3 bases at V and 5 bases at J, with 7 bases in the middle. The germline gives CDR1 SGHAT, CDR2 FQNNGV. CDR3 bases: TGTGCCAGCAGCTTGGTGGGAACTGAAGCTTTCTTT. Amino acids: CASSLVGTEAFF.

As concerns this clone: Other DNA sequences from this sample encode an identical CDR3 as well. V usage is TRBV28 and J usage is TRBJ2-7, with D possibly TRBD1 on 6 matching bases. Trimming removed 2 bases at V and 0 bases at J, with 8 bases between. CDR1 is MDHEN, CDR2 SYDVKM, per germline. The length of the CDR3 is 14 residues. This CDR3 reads CASSLGQSSYEQYF. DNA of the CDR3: TGTGCCAGCAGTTTAGGACAGAGCTCCTACGAGCAGTACTTC. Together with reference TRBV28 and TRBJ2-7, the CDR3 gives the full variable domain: DVKVTQSSRYLVKRTGEKVFLECVQDMDHENMFWYRQDPGLGLRLIYFSYDVKMKEKGDIPEGYSVSREKKERFSLILESASTNQTSMYLCASSLGQSSYEQYFGPGTRLTVT.

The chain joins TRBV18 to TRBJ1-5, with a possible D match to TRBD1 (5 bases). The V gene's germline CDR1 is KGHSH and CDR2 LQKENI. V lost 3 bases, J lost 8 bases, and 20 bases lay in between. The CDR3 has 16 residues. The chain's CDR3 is CASSPPPTGPGEPQHF. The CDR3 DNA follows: TGTGCCAGCTCACCTCCCCCAACGGGACCGGGGGAGCCCCAGCATTTT.

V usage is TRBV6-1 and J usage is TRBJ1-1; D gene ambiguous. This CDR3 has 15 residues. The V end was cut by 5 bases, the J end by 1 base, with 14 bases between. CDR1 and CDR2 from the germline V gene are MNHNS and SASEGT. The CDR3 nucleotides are TGTGCCAGCAGTAGAGGAGGACTTTCGAACACTGAAGCTTTCTTT. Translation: CASSRGGLSNTEAFF.

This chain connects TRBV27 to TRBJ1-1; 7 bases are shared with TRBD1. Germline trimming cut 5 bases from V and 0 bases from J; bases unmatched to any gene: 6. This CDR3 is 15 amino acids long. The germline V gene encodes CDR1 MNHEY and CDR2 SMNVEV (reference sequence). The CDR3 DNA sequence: TGTGCCAGCAGTGACAGGGCAGGAATGAACACTGAAGCTTTCTTT. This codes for CASSDRAGMNTEAFF.

CDR3 residues: CASSALGVWEQFF. The DNA of the CDR3 is TGTGCCAGCAGTGCCCTAGGGGTTTGGGAACAGTTCTTC. The rearrangement joins TRBV27 to TRBJ2-1; D perhaps matches TRBD1 (5 bases). Germline CDR1 reads MNHEY; CDR2 reads SMNVEV (reference sequence). Trimming removed 5 bases from V and 13 bases from J, with 18 bases in between. CDR3 size: 13 residues.

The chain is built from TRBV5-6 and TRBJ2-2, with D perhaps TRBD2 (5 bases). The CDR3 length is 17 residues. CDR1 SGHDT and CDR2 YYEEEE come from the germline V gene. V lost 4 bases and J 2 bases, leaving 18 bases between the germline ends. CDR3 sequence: CASSHGETKYNTGELFF. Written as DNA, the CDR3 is TGTGCCAGCAGCCACGGGGAGACAAAATATAACACCGGGGAGCTGTTTTTT. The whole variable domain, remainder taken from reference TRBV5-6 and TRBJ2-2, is DAGVTQSPTHLIKTRGQQVTLRCSPKSGHDTVSWYQQALGQGPQFIFQYYEEEERQRGNFPDRFSGHQFPNYSSELNVNALLLGDSALYLCASSHGETKYNTGELFFGEGSRLTVL.

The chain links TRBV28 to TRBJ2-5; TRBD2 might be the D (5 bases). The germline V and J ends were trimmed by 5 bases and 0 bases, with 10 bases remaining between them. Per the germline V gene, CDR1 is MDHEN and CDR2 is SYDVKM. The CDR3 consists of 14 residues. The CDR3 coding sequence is TGTGCCAGCAGTCTACCGGGGAACCAAGAGACCCAGTACTTC. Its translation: CASSLPGNQETQYF. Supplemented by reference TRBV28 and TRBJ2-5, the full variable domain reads DVKVTQSSRYLVKRTGEKVFLECVQDMDHENMFWYRQDPGLGLRLIYFSYDVKMKEKGDIPEGYSVSREKKERFSLILESASTNQTSMYLCASSLPGNQETQYFGPGTRLLVL.

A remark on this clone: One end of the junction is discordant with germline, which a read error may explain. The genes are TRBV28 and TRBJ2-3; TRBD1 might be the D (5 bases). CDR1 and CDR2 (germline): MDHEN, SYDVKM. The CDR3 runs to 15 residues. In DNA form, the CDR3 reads TGTGCCAGCAGTTTGGGGCAGGCCTCCAGCGCTCAACCTTCCTTT. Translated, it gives CASSLGQASSAQPSF.

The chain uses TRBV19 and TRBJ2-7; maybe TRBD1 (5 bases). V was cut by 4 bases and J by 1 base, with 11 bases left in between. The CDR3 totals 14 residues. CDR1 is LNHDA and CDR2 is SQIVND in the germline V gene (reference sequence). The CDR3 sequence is CASSNPRGSYEQYF. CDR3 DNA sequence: TGTGCCAGTAGTAATCCTAGGGGATCCTACGAGCAGTACTTC.

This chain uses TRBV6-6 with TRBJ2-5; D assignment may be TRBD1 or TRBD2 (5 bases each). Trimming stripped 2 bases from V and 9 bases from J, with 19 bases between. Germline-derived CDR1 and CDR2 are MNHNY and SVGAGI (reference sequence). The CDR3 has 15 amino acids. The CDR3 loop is CASSYILTERGAQYF. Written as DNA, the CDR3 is TGTGCCAGCAGTTACATCTTGACAGAGAGAGGGGCCCAGTACTTC.